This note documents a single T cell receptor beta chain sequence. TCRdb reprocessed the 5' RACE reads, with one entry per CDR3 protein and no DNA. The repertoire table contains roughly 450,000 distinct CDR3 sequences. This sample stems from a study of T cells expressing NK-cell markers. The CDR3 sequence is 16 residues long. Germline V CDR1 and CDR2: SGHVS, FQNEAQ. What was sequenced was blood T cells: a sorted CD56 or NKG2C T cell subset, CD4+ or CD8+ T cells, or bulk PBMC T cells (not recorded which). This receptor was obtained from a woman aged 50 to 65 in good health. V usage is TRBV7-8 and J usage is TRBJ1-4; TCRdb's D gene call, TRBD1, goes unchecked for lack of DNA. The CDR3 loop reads CASSLTGPGWGEKLFF.